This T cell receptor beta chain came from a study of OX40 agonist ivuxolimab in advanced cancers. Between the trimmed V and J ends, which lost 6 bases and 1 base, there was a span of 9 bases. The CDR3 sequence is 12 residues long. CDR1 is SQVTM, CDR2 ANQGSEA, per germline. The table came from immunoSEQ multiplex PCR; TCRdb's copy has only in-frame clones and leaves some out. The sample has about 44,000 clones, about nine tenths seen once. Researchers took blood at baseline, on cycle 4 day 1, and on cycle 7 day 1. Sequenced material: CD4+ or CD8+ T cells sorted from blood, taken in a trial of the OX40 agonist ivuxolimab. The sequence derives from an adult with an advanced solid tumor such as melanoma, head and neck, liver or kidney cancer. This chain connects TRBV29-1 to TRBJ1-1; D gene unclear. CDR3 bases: TGCAGCGTCCCATTGGGGAACACTGAAGCTTTCTTT. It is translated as CSVPLGNTEAFF.